This TCR beta chain was sequenced for a study of blood T cell repertoires in COVID-19. Turning to the study itself: Samples representing acute and convalescent COVID-19 were sourced from the United States, Italy and Spain. Sample material is recorded as cDNA or gDNA derived from T cells, B-cell-depleted T cells, or PBMCs.

Per the original data handling: Amplification from reference gene primers served as the basis for estimated nucleated cell counts. The repertoire was sequenced with immunoSEQ multiplex PCR; TCRdb's copy has only in-frame clones and lacks some. V, J and clone size were drawn from that table, and D and trimming were deduced from the DNA. This table holds around 110,000 clones, 82% found once. The CDR3 has 15 residues. The rearrangement uses TRBV21-1 and TRBJ1-4; the table's D gene call, TRBD1, was not cross checked with the DNA. TRBV21-1 is shown as a pseudogene. The material sequenced was peripheral blood. This receptor was taken from a woman aged 70 to 79 with acute or convalescent COVID-19. CDR3 DNA: TGTGCCAGCAGCAAAGGGCTGGACAGGGATGAAAAACTGTTTTTT. Its protein product is CASSKGLDRDEKLFF.